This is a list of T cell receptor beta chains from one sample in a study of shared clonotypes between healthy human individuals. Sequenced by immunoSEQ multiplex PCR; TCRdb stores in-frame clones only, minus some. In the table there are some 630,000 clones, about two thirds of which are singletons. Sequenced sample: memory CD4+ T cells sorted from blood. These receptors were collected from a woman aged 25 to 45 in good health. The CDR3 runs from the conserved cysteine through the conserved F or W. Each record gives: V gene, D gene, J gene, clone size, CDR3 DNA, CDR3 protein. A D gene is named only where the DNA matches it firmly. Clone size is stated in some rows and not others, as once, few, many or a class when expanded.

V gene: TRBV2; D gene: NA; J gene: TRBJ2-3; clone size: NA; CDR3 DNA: TGTGCCAGCAAGGGACAACAGGGAGATACGCAGTATTTT; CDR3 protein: CASKGQQGDTQYF
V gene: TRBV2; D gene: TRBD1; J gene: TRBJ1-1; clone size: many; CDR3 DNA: TGTGCCAGCAGTCATTCACAGGGGGGGGTTGAAACTGAAGCTTTCTTT; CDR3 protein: CASSHSQGGVETEAFF
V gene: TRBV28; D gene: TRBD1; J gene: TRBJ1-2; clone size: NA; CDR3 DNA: TGTGCCAGCAGTTTATTCTTGGTCGGGACAGGTCGCTATGGCTACACCTTC; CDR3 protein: CASSLFLVGTGRYGYTF
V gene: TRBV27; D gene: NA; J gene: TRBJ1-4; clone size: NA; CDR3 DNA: TGTGCCAGCAGTTTACGAGGGGTACTAGGTGAAAAACTGTTTTTT; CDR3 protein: CASSLRGVLGEKLFF
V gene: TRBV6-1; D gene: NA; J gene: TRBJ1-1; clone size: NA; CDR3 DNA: TGTGCCAGCAGTGAAATTCGGGACAATGAAGCTTTCTTT; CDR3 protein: CASSEIRDNEAFF
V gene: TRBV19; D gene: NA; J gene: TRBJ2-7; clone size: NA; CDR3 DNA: TGTGCCTCAGCTGGGGGTTACGAGCAGTACTTC; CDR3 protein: CASAGGYEQYF
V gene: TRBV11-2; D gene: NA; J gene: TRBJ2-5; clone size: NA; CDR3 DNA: TGTGCCAGCAGCTATTCTTACCAAGAGACCCAGTACTTC; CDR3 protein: CASSYSYQETQYF
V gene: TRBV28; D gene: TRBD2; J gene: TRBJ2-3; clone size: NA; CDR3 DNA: TGTGCCATCGATACGAGAGGGACTAGCGGGAGACTAGATACGCAGTATTTT; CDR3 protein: CAIDTRGTSGRLDTQYF
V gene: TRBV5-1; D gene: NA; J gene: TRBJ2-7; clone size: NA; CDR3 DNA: TGCGCCAGCAGCTTCGGTAGGGTCCACGAGCAGTACTTC; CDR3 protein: CASSFGRVHEQYF
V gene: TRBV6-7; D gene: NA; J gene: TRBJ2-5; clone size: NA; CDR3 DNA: TGTGCCACCATAGGCTTAGGGCTAGCGAAGAGACAAGAGACCCAGTACTTC; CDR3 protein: CATIGLGLAKRQETQYF
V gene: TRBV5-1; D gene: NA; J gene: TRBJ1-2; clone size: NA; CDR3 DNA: TGCGCCAGCAGCTCCCCTGACGGCAACTATGGCTACACCTTC; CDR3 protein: CASSSPDGNYGYTF
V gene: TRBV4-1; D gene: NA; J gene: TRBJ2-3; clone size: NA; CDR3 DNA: TGCGCCAGCAGCCAGGTCCCTAGCACAGATACGCAGTATTTT; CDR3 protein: CASSQVPSTDTQYF
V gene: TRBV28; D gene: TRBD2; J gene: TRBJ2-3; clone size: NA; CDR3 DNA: TGTGCCAGCAGATTAACTAGCGGGAACACAGATACGCAGTATTTT; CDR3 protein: CASRLTSGNTDTQYF
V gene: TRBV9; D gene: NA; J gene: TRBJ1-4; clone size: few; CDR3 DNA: TGTGCCAGCAGCCCTCGAGGCCGGACTAATGAAAAACTGTTTTTT; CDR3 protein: CASSPRGRTNEKLFF